This TCR beta chain was obtained from a study of T cells of healthy individuals. This clonotype came up many times. The V gene end was trimmed by 11 bases and the J gene end by 9 bases; junction bases not matched to a gene: 21. Germline assignment: CDR1 LNHDA and CDR2 SQIVND (reference sequence). The CDR3 spans 16 residues. TCRdb passed the 5' RACE reads through MiXCR, listing each CDR3 protein once. The table records about 82,000 distinct CDR3 sequences, about 5% of them present only once. This receptor was taken from a female donor in good health. The rearrangement uses TRBV19 and TRBJ2-1; 8 nucleotides agree with TRBD2. CDR3 amino acids: CASVGKSGSRLGEQFF. The CDR3 DNA is TGTGCCTCAGTCGGAAAAAGCGGGAGCAGGTTGGGTGAGCAGTTCTTC.